This T cell receptor beta chain was captured by sequencing in a study of blood T cells in healthy people across ages. The length of the CDR3 is 14 residues. Germline assignment: CDR1 SEHNR and CDR2 FQNEAQ (reference sequence). V lost 5 bases, J lost 2 bases, and 13 bases lay in between. This clonotype appeared a few times. Combining a sample-barcoded 5' primer with a J-beta primer mix, a second PCR ran for roughly 7 to 12 cycles. A template-switch adaptor that had 12 random nucleotides put a tag on each cDNA molecule. Sequencing recovered at least 3 million CDR3-containing paired-end reads from each sample. TCRdb re-analysed the 5' RACE reads in MiXCR, keeping a single row per CDR3 protein. The repertoire holds about 840,000 distinct CDR3 sequences, with roughly 29% as singletons. These data were also filed under a second study, of T cells of mothers and their children. As that study records: A few healthy Caucasian mothers and their six children were the donors.

What was sequenced was blood. The rearrangement joins TRBV7-9 to TRBJ2-7, with D unclear. This TCR derives from a woman aged 40 to 50 in good health. For the CDR3, the DNA is TGTGCCAGCAGCCCCGTGCAGTACGCCTACGAGCAGTACTTC. Protein sequence: CASSPVQYAYEQYF.